This TCR beta chain derives from a study of T cell responses to AZD1222 COVID-19 vaccine. With 1 base removed from V and 4 bases from J, the gap between germline ends came to 5 bases. CDR3 length equals 12 residues. In germline, CDR1 is GTSNPN, CDR2 SVGIG (reference sequence). Sequencing used immunoSEQ multiplex PCR; TCRdb keeps in-frame clones, though not all of them. The sample lists 75,000 to 85,000 clones, 75% to 90% occurring once. This clone was observed a handful of times. This CDR3 is also generated by other DNA sequences in the sample. The rearrangement links TRBV30 to TRBJ1-5, with D hard to call. The sample was peripheral blood, taken on day 0 of AZD1222 vaccination. The receptor's source is an adult in good health. DNA of the CDR3: TGTGCCTGGAGTGATTCGAATCAGCCCCAGCATTTT. Its protein is CAWSDSNQPQHF.